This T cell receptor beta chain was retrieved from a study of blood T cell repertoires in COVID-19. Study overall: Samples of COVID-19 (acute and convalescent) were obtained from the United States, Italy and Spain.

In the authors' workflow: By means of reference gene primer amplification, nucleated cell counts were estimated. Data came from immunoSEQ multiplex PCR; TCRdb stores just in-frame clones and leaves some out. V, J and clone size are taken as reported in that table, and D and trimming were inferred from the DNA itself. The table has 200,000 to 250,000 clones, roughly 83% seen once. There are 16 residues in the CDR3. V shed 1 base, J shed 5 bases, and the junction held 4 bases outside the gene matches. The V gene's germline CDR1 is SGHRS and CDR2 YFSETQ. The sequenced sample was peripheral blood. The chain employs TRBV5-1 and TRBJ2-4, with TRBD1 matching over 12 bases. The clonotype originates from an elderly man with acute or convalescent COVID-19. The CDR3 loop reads CASSLPGQGAQNIQYF. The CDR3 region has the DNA TGCGCCAGCAGCTTGCCGGGACAGGGGGCCCAAAACATTCAGTACTTC. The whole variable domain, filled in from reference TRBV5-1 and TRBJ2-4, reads KAGVTQTPRYLIKTRGQQVTLSCSPISGHRSVSWYQQTPGQGLQFLFEYFSETQRNKGNFPGRFSGRQFSNSRSEMNVSTLELGDSALYLCASSLPGQGAQNIQYFGAGTRLSVL.